Listed below are T cell receptor beta chains from one sample, sequenced in a study of neoadjuvant nivolumab and ipilimumab in lung cancer. Repertoires were generated with immunoSEQ multiplex PCR, while TCRdb's copy carries only in-frame clones and drops some. The sample yields around 10,000 clones, 65% to 85% seen once. Sequenced here: peripheral blood, sampled before neoadjuvant nivolumab, alone or with ipilimumab. These receptors came from an adult with non-small cell lung cancer. CDR3s include the opening cysteine and the closing phenylalanine or tryptophan. D genes are given only for firm matches. For some rows the clone size is stated as once, few or many, or as a class when expanded; others skip it.

j_call | clone_size | d_call | v_call | cdr3_aa | cdr3_nt
TRBJ1-1 | NA | NA | TRBV6-4 | CASRPRPEAAEAFF | TGTGCCAGCAGGCCCAGACCCGAGGCCGCTGAAGCTTTCTTT
TRBJ2-3 | NA | NA | TRBV4-1 | CASRVRGASLREYDTQYF | TGCGCCAGCAGAGTCAGAGGAGCGTCTCTCCGGGAATACGATACGCAGTATTTT
TRBJ2-1 | NA | TRBD1 | TRBV28 | CASSPGGDNEQFF | TGTGCCAGCAGCCCAGGGGGTGACAATGAGCAGTTCTTC
TRBJ1-5 | few | NA | TRBV19 | CASSLHRPGLGNQPQHF | TGTGCCAGTAGTCTTCATCGCCCGGGACTGGGCAATCAGCCCCAGCATTTT
TRBJ2-2 | NA | NA | TRBV7-3 | CASRISGNTGELFF | TGTGCCAGCAGGATTAGCGGGAACACCGGGGAGCTGTTTTTT
TRBJ2-1 | NA | NA | TRBV28 | CASLRTGGLNEQFF | TGTGCCAGCCTTCGTACAGGAGGGCTCAATGAGCAGTTCTTC
TRBJ2-5 | NA | TRBD1 | TRBV11-2 | CASSGTAFQETQYF | TGTGCCAGCAGCGGGACAGCTTTCCAAGAGACCCAGTACTTC
TRBJ2-3 | NA | TRBD2 | TRBV6-1 | CASRLAGVGDTQYF | TGTGCCAGCAGACTAGCGGGAGTGGGAGATACGCAGTATTTT
TRBJ1-4 | NA | NA | TRBV6-1 | CASSEGTGYSLTGNEKLFF | TGTGCCAGCAGTGAAGGAACAGGCTATTCGCTCACGGGGAATGAAAAACTGTTTTTT
TRBJ1-2 | NA | NA | TRBV5-1 | CASSYHQPGFGYTF | TGCGCCAGCAGCTACCACCAACCGGGTTTCGGCTACACCTTC